What follows is one T cell receptor (beta chain) and its context. The antigen is unknown. Germline CDR1 reads SGHRS; CDR2 reads YFSETQ. This CDR3 spans 15 amino acids. V lost 5 bases to trimming and J lost 4 bases, with 15 bases between them. Assay used: immunoSEQ multiplex PCR; TCRdb lists only in-frame clones, some missing. In the table there are about 24,000 clones, 85% of which are singletons. This entry comes from a study of lymphopenia after photon versus proton radiotherapy. Study results and caveats: Proton therapy kept repertoires fairly stable, unlike photons, which gained effector/memory cells. Authors raise, but do not show, better survival with proton therapy.

This chain uses TRBV5-1 with TRBJ2-2, with D perhaps matching TRBD1 (6 bases). The sample consisted of peripheral blood, taken from a patient treated with photon-based radiotherapy. This sequence was found in a man aged 60 to 75 with pancreatic cancer. CDR3 bases: TGCGCCAGCAGTTACACAGGGATGGGCACCGGGGAGCTGTTTTTT. Its protein product is CASSYTGMGTGELFF.